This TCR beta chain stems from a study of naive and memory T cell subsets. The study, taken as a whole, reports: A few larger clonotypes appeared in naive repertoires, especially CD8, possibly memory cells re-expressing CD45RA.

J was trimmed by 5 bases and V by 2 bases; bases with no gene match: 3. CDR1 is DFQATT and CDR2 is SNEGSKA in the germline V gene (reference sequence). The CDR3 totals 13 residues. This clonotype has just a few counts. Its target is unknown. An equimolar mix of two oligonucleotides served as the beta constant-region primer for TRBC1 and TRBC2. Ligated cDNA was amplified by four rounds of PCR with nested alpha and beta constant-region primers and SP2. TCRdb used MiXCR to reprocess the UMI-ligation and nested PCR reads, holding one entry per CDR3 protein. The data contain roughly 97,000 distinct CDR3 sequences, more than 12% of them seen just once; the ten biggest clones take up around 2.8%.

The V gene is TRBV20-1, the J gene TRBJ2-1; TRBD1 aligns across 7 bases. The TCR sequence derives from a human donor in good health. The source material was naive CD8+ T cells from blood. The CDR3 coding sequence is TGCAGTGCTAGACCAACAGGGGACAATGAGCAGTTCTTC. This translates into CSARPTGDNEQFF.